The entry that follows covers one T cell receptor (beta chain) sequence. The antigen is unknown. CDR1 and CDR2 from the germline V gene are MNHEY and SVGAGI. The CDR3 is made up of 12 amino acids. Trimming stripped 6 bases from V and 8 bases from J, with 13 bases between. The data were obtained in a study of shared clonotypes between healthy human individuals. Whole-study results and caveats: Incompleteness in sorted-subset sequencing, despite large depth, was shown by rarefaction.

Splitting of each subset's genomic DNA was done evenly across several immunoSEQ plates. Only in-frame clones appear in the TCRdb table, and some are missing; sequencing was by immunoSEQ multiplex PCR. The data contain roughly 2.2 million clones, 90% to 95% of them singletons. Caucasian adults residing in Nashville, Tennessee made up all the donors. This sequence originates from a man younger than 30 in good health. Some clones in this sample may be carry-over from other donors' samples. This rearrangement joins TRBV6-5 to TRBJ1-1, with a tentative D call TRBD1 (6 bases). Material: naive CD4+ T cells from PBMCs. Subset given: CD45RA+ positively selected. Here the CDR3 reads CASRSHTGEAFF. CDR3 in DNA: TGTGCCAGCAGATCCCACACAGGGGAAGCTTTCTTT.